This T cell receptor beta chain was profiled in a study of beta chain features in type 1 diabetes (dated by TCRdb to between 2017 and 2018). With regard to the full study: Patients and healthy donors did not differ in mean age, gender distribution, total cell number or subset yield. The study compared the TCRB repertoires of sorted circulating CD4+ T cell subsets in recently diagnosed type 1 diabetes patients with those in matched healthy donors. Regulatory and stem cell-like memory subsets were obtained from only 8 patients and about eight healthy donors, while naive and central memory subsets were obtained from all 28 donors. Across all samples, some 99 million sorted cells were examined, and cell number per subset correlated strongly with RNA yield.

A remark on this clone: It has no known antigen specificity. The input lacks base qualities; no much larger clone sits a single base away.

CDR1 and CDR2 are drawn from the germline V gene: SGHVS, FQNEAQ. V loses 0 bases of germline sequence and J loses 8 bases, and the interval between the two ends is 19 bases. The CDR3, cysteine through phenylalanine, is 17 amino acids long. The only DNA kept is the CDR3, 51 bases in frame from the first base. The entire isolated RNA was reverse transcribed using the High Capacity cDNA Reverse Transcription Kit, and thus expressed TCRB transcripts were sequenced. Naive, central memory and regulatory T cell samples underwent deep immunoSEQ sequencing, averaging around 3.9 million total reads per sample. After sorted cells were lysed in RLT buffer, RNA was extracted with DNase-treated RNeasy Micro or Mini kits, with the choice depending on cell number. Each cell subset was processed separately to prevent cross-contamination, with patient and healthy donor samples processed together. Using the immunoSEQ multiplex PCR, TCRB sequences were amplified from cDNA into 87-bp fragments spanning the CDR3 region. Sequencing of the amplicons was done on the Illumina HiSeq platform. In the source study's methods: Synthetic template baselines were used to correct PCR bias computationally, reads within Hamming distance 2 were collapsed together, and singletons that could not be merged were discarded. Reads were aligned against IMGT so that V, D and J genes, CDR3 length and insertions or deletions at six rearrangement sites could be assigned. Within each subset, clonotype counts were normalized to sorted cell number, after which true diversity and Gini coefficients were computed with the tcR R package. The overlap coefficient, calculated on TCRB nucleotide sequences, was used to quantify repertoire sharing. The table was pulled from immuneACCESS by TCRdb, which kept in-frame rearrangements only. Such tables lose some clones; where checked, under half of the loss comes from unresolved V genes, and the rest has no known cause. V and J calls and clone size are copied from that table; D and trimming were computed from the DNA. In all, the sample holds just under 150,000 clones, and about 12% of those were seen once. Approximately 1.3% of the sample goes to the ten largest clones.

Results the study describes overall, beyond this receptor: Sequencing cDNA rather than genomic DNA could over-represent highly expressing activated cells, although activation and CD3 levels did not differ between groups. HLA sub-analyses involved small numbers of individuals, so any influence of HLA type on TCRB rearrangement remained unresolved. At VDJ recombination sites, type 1 diabetes patients had fewer insertions and more deleted nucleotides, which implies abnormalities in thymic rearrangement. The naive, central memory and regulatory TCRB repertoires appeared to resemble one another more closely among patients than among healthy donors. Type 1 diabetes patients showed a moderate but significant shortening of TCRB CDR3 length in all four CD4+ subsets. Shorter templates might have been favored by PCR, but patient and control samples were amplified and corrected together, so both groups would have been affected equally by any skew.

Each donor gave one peripheral blood draw, averaging around 0.11 L, which was collected into heparinised tubes. A BD FACSAria II was used to sort naive, central memory, regulatory and stem cell-like memory CD4+ T cells with a panel that included CD45RO, CCR7, CD25, CD127, CD95 and CD27. A purity above 95% was achieved for all sorted populations. PBMCs were isolated right away by Lymphoprep density gradient centrifugation and were stained directly, without culture. So that batch effects would be minimized, each experiment stained and sorted samples in pairs, pairing one healthy donor with one patient.

The chain links TRBV7-8 with TRBJ1-4; no D gene call is confident. The sequence came from a young man with type 1 diabetes. Sequencing input: central memory CD4+ T cells from blood. The encoded CDR3 is CASSLALGDSQSEKLFF. The DNA sequence is as follows: TGTGCCAGCAGCTTAGCCTTGGGCGACTCTCAGTCGGAAAAACTGTTTTTT.